The 3 T cell receptor beta chains in this list originate from one sample, sequenced in a study of CD8 T cells in Susac syndrome. Roughly 0.45 to 1 ug RNA was reverse transcribed with random hexamers. TCRdb redid the calling of the immunoSEQ multiplex PCR reads with MiXCR, one entry per CDR3 protein. Of 150,000 to 200,000 distinct CDR3 sequences in the sample, 94% were seen once. The sample taken for sequencing was CD4+ T cells from PBMCs. The receptors come from a human donor with multiple sclerosis.

This chain's CDR3 is CASSLQSRNEQFF. CDR3 DNA: TGTGCCAGCAGCTTACAGTCCCGCAATGAGCAGTTCTTC. The chain joins TRBV13 to TRBJ2-1; D is uncertain. V lost 2 bases and J lost 6, with 8 bases in between. The CDR3 covers 13 residues. Germline values: CDR1 PRHDT, CDR2 FYEKMQ (reference sequence).

The V call is TRBV5-4, the J call TRBJ2-2, with D perhaps matching TRBD2 (6 bases). Germline values: CDR1 SGHNT, CDR2 YYREEE (reference sequence). Trimming shortened V by 4 bases and J by 6 bases, and 19 bases separated the two germline ends. This CDR3 contains 16 residues. CDR3 region: CASSHISGRGAGELFF. The DNA for the CDR3 is TGTGCCAGCAGCCACATTAGCGGTAGAGGAGCCGGGGAGCTGTTTTTT.

The V call is TRBV6-6, the J call TRBJ2-4, with TRBD1 as a possible D gene (6 bases). CDR3 length: 14 amino acids. Germline values: CDR1 MNHNY, CDR2 SVGAGI (reference sequence). V gave up 2 bases and J gave up 8 bases, with 13 bases separating them. CDR3 sequence: CASSYTGSLDIQYF. DNA of the CDR3: TGTGCCAGCAGTTACACAGGGAGCTTGGACATTCAGTACTTC.